These 2 T cell receptor beta chains came from one sample sequenced in a study of neurological immune-mediated disorders. The time point was: longitudinal time-point 2. MiXCR, applied by TCRdb to the 5' RACE reads, yields one record per CDR3 protein. The repertoire consists of about 90,000 distinct CDR3 sequences, with less than 15% occurring once and the leading ten covering roughly 5%. Sequenced input: PBMCs. These TCRs come from a female donor with HTLV-1-associated myelopathy (HAM/TSP).

There are many counts of this clonotype. The chain carries TRBV27 and TRBJ2-7; D is tentatively TRBD1 or TRBD2 (5 bases each). Deletions cut 6 bases from V and 3 bases from J, with 18 bases between. Germline CDR1 reads MNHEY; CDR2 reads SMNVEV (reference sequence). CDR3 length: 15 residues. CDR3 in amino acids: CASSRNPRGNYEQYF. The CDR3 DNA follows: TGTGCCAGCAGCCGCAACCCCCGGGGCAACTACGAGCAGTACTTC.

This clonotype was found many times. V gene TRBV5-5 combines with J gene TRBJ2-1; the D gene is possibly TRBD1 (6 bases). The CDR3 runs 16 residues. CDR1 SGHKS and CDR2 YYEKEE come from the germline V gene (reference sequence). Trimming took 0 bases from V and 0 from J, leaving 10 bases between them. The CDR3: CASSLEGDSSYNEQFF. The CDR3 coding sequence is TGTGCCAGCAGCTTGGAGGGGGATAGCTCCTACAATGAGCAGTTCTTC.